This TCR beta chain emerged from a study of T cells after yellow fever vaccination. From the 5' RACE reads, TCRdb called clonotypes with MiXCR, one entry per CDR3 protein. Counted here are a few hundred thousand distinct CDR3 sequences, about a sixth occurring once; the ten biggest clones make up roughly 17%. Overall study results and limits: A weaker but faster secondary response was observed, peaking on day 5 versus 15.

This CDR3 is built from 16 residues. V was clipped by 0 bases and J by 5 bases; unmatched bases: 10. The table lists this clonotype with a few counts. No antigen is known for it. This chain links TRBV12-3 or TRBV12-4 with TRBJ2-7; 7 bases map to TRBD1. Here the sequenced sample was PBMCs, taken more than 4 days after the first yellow fever vaccination. The sequence was obtained from a man younger than 35 who received the YFV17D yellow fever vaccine. CDR3 sequence (DNA): TGTGCCAGCAGTTTAGCGCGAGCTCCCGACAGGGACGAGCAGTACTTC. Its translation is CASSLARAPDRDEQYF.